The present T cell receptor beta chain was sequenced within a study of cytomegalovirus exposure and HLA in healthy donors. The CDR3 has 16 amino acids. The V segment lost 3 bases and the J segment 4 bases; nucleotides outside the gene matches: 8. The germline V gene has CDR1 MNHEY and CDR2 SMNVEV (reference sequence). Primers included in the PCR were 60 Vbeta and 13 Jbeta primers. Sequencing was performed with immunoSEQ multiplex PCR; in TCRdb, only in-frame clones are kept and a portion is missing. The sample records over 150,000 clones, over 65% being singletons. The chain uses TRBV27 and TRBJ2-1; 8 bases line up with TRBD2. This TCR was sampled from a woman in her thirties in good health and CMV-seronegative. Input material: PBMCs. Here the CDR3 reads CASSLQAGEYYNEQFF. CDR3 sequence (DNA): TGTGCCAGCAGTTTGCAAGCGGGGGAGTATTACAATGAGCAGTTCTTC.